The T cell receptor (beta chain) described here comes from a study of blood T cell repertoires in COVID-19. Study-wide background: Italy, Spain and the United States were the sources of the convalescent and acute COVID-19 samples.

This clone was seen a handful of times. Per the authors' pipeline: By means of reference gene primer amplification, nucleated cell counts were estimated. The protocol was immunoSEQ multiplex PCR, while the TCRdb copy is restricted to in-frame clones and leaves out a portion. From that table come the V and J calls and clone size; the DNA was used to work out D and trimming. The sample records some 180,000 clones, approximately 85% being singletons. V lost 2 bases and J 2 bases, leaving 4 bases between the germline ends. Germline V gene data show CDR1 as SNHLY and CDR2 as FYNNEI. CDR3 size: 13 residues.

The source material was peripheral blood. The V gene is TRBV2, the J gene TRBJ1-3; no clear D. The TCR was taken from a woman aged 55-70 years with acute or convalescent COVID-19. DNA of the CDR3: TGTGCCAGCAGTGAATCAACTGGAAACACCATATATTTT. This codes for CASSESTGNTIYF.